This TCR beta chain was found in a study of Graves' ophthalmopathy and Graves' hyperthyroidism. TCR beta CDR3 amplification used RNA transcripts. After a first-round RT-PCR with HTBI primers, a second-round multiplex PCR was run. TCRdb processed the multiplex PCR reads anew with MiXCR; each CDR3 protein has one entry. The sample records some 520,000 distinct CDR3 sequences, roughly an eighth being singletons. This CDR3 is 15 amino acids long. The V gene end was trimmed by 5 bases and the J gene end by 2 bases; junction bases not matched to a gene: 5. The germline gives CDR1 MDHEN, CDR2 SYDVKM. Enrollment excluded any patients with other autoimmune diseases, uncontrolled infections, pregnancy or lactation. This clonotype was recorded at least ten times.

This TCR was recovered from a woman in her twenties or thirties with Graves' ophthalmopathy. Material for sequencing was blood. V is TRBV28 and J is TRBJ2-7; 11 nucleotides line up with TRBD1. As DNA, the CDR3 is TGTGCCAGCAGTCCTAGGGACAGGGGGACCTACGAGCAGTACTTC. Protein product: CASSPRDRGTYEQYF.